This T cell receptor beta chain was identified during a study of beta chain features in type 1 diabetes (dated by TCRdb to between 2017 and 2018). For context, the study as a whole: Patients and healthy donors did not differ in mean age, gender distribution, total cell number or subset yield. A total of roughly 98,000,000 sorted cells were examined across all samples, and a strong correlation was observed between cell number per subset and RNA yield. The study compared the TCRB repertoires of sorted circulating CD4+ T cell subsets in recently diagnosed type 1 diabetes patients with those in matched healthy donors. Whereas all 30 or so donors provided naive and central memory subsets, regulatory and stem cell-like memory subsets were isolated from just 8 patients and about eight healthy donors.

What the authors observed across the whole study: Patients with type 1 diabetes made fewer insertions and deleted more nucleotides at VDJ recombination sites, implying thymic rearrangement abnormalities. PCR might favor shorter templates, but patient and control samples were amplified and corrected together, so any skew would affect both groups equally. A moderate but significant shortening of TCRB CDR3 length was observed in type 1 diabetes patients in all four CD4+ subsets. Because cDNA rather than genomic DNA was sequenced, highly expressing activated cells could have been over-represented, although no difference in activation and CD3 levels was found between groups. Only small numbers of individuals were included in the HLA sub-analyses, which left unresolved whether HLA type had any influence on TCRB rearrangement. Naive, central memory and regulatory TCRB repertoires appeared to be more alike among patients than among healthy donors.

The High Capacity cDNA Reverse Transcription Kit was used to reverse transcribe all of the isolated RNA, meaning that expressed TCRB transcripts were what got sequenced. Stem cell-like memory T cell samples underwent survey-depth immunoSEQ sequencing, averaging about 1 million total reads per sample. Sorted cells were lysed in RLT buffer, and RNA was extracted using DNase-treated RNeasy Micro or Mini kits according to cell number. To prevent cross-contamination, each cell subset was processed individually, whereas patient and healthy donor samples were processed jointly. Using the immunoSEQ multiplex PCR, TCRB sequences were amplified from cDNA into 87-bp fragments spanning the CDR3 region. The amplicons were sequenced using the Illumina HiSeq platform. The study's own analysis went as follows. Synthetic template baselines were used to correct PCR bias computationally, reads within Hamming distance 2 were collapsed, and singletons that could not be merged were discarded. Reads were aligned against IMGT so that V, D and J genes, CDR3 length and insertions or deletions at six rearrangement sites could be assigned. Within each subset, clonotype counts were normalized to the number of sorted cells before true diversity and Gini coefficients were calculated with the tcR R package. Repertoire sharing was quantified using the overlap coefficient calculated on TCRB nucleotide sequences. In TCRdb, the immuneACCESS table is reduced to in-frame sequences with V and J assigned. These tables do not hold every clone; where another copy was compared, an unresolved V gene accounts for under half, and the others remain unexplained. V and J calls and clone size are given by that table; D and trimming were obtained from the DNA. For this sample the table gives around 46,000 clones, of which approximately 44% were detected only once. Of the sample, roughly 0.13% falls within the top ten clones.

From each donor, a single peripheral blood sample of 90 to 150 mL on average was drawn into heparinised tubes. Naive, central memory, regulatory and stem cell-like memory CD4+ T cells were sorted on a BD FACSAria II using a panel including CD45RO, CCR7, CD25, CD127, CD95 and CD27. Purity was above 95% for every sorted population. PBMCs were isolated immediately by Lymphoprep density gradient centrifugation and stained directly without culture. So that batch effects would be minimized, each experiment stained and sorted samples in pairs, pairing one healthy donor with one patient. Concerning this clone itself: This receptor's antigen is unknown. No much larger clone exists at a distance of one base, and base qualities are not known.

CDR1 and CDR2 were assigned from the germline V gene as SNHLY and FYNNEI. Trimming accounts for 4 bases at V and 7 bases at J, while the number of junction bases matched to no gene is 9. Reading from cysteine to phenylalanine, the CDR3 counts 15 amino acids. The entry retains the CDR3 DNA only, 45 bases that are in frame from base 1. Material for sequencing was stem cell memory CD4+ T cells from blood. This sample's cell subset or site label indicates: stem cell-like memory CD4+ T cells. The rearranged segments are TRBV2 and TRBJ1-5; 8 central bases correspond to TRBD1. This TCR came from a man younger than 45 with type 1 diabetes. In nucleotides, the sequence is TGTGCCAGCAGTGTAGGAGGACAGGGCCGACAGCCCCAGCATTTT. Its protein product is CASSVGGQGRQPQHF. Outside the CDR3, residues come from the reference TRBV2 and TRBJ1-5 proteins, so the full variable domain is: EPEVTQTPSHQVTQMGQEVILRCVPISNHLYFYWYRQILGQKVEFLVSFYNNEISEKSEIFDDQFSVERPDGSNFTLKIRSTKLEDSAMYFCASSVGGQGRQPQHFGDGTRLSIL.